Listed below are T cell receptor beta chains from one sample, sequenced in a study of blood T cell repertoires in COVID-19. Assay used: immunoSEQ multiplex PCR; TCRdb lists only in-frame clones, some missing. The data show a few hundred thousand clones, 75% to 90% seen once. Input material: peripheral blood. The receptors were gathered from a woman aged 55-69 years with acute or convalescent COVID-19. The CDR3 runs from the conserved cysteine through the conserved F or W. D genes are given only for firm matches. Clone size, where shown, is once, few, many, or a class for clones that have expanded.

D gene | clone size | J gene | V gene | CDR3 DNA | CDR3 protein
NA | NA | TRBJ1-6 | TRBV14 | TGTGCCAGCAGCCAAGAGGTCAGGGGCTCCTTGTCACCCCTCCACTTT | CASSQEVRGSLSPLHF
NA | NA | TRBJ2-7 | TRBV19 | TGTGCCAGTAGTATCGATTCCCGAACAGGAGTCTACGAGCAGTACTTC | CASSIDSRTGVYEQYF
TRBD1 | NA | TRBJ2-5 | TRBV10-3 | TGTGCCATCAGAGACAGGGAAGAGACCCAGTACTTC | CAIRDREETQYF
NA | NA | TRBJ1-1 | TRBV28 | TGTGCCAGCAGTTTCAGCCTTGGGGGCGCAGGCACTGAAGCTTTCTTT | CASSFSLGGAGTEAFF
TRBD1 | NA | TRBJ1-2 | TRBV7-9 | TGTGCCAGCAGCCGAGGACAGGGGATTCAGAATGGCTACACCTTC | CASSRGQGIQNGYTF
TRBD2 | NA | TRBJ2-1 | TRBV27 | TGTGCCAGCAGTTTACGTTCAACTAGCGGTTACAATGAGCAGTTCTTC | CASSLRSTSGYNEQFF
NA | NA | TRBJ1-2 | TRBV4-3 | TGCGCCAGCAGCCAAGAAGCAGGGAAAGTTAACTATGGCTACACCTTC | CASSQEAGKVNYGYTF
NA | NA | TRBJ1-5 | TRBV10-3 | TGTGCCATCAGTGAGTCAAGAGGCAATCAGCCCCAGCATTTT | CAISESRGNQPQHF
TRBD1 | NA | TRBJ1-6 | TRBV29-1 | TGCAGCGCTCAAGAGGGACAGTATAATTCACCCCTCCACTTT | CSAQEGQYNSPLHF
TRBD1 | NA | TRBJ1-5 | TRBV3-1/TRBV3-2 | TGTGCCAGCAGTAACGTACGGAACAGGGGAGGTCAGCCCCAGCATTTT | CASSNVRNRGGQPQHF
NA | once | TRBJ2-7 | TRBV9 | TGTGCCAGCAGCGTAGCCCGCATCAGAACCTACGAGCAGTACTTC | CASSVARIRTYEQYF
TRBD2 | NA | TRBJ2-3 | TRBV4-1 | TGCGCCAGCAGCCGTCTAGCGGGCACTACTACTAGCACAGATACGCAGTATTTT | CASSRLAGTTTSTDTQYF
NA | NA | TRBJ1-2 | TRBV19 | TGTGCCAGTAGCACCCCGGGATCTAACTATGGCTACACCTTC | CASSTPGSNYGYTF
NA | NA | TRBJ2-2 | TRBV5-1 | TGCGCCAGCAGCTTGGTGGCGGGCACCGGGGAGCTGTTTTTT | CASSLVAGTGELFF
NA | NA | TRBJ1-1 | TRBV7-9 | TGTGCCAGCAGCCCGCGTGATACTGAAGCTTTCTTT | CASSPRDTEAFF
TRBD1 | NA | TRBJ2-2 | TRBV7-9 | TGTGCCAGCAGCTTAGCCGGGACAGAGGCCGGGGAGCTGTTTTTT | CASSLAGTEAGELFF
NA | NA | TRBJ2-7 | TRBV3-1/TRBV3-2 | TGTGCCAGCAGCCAAGGACAGAGTTCCTACGAGCAGTACTTC | CASSQGQSSYEQYF